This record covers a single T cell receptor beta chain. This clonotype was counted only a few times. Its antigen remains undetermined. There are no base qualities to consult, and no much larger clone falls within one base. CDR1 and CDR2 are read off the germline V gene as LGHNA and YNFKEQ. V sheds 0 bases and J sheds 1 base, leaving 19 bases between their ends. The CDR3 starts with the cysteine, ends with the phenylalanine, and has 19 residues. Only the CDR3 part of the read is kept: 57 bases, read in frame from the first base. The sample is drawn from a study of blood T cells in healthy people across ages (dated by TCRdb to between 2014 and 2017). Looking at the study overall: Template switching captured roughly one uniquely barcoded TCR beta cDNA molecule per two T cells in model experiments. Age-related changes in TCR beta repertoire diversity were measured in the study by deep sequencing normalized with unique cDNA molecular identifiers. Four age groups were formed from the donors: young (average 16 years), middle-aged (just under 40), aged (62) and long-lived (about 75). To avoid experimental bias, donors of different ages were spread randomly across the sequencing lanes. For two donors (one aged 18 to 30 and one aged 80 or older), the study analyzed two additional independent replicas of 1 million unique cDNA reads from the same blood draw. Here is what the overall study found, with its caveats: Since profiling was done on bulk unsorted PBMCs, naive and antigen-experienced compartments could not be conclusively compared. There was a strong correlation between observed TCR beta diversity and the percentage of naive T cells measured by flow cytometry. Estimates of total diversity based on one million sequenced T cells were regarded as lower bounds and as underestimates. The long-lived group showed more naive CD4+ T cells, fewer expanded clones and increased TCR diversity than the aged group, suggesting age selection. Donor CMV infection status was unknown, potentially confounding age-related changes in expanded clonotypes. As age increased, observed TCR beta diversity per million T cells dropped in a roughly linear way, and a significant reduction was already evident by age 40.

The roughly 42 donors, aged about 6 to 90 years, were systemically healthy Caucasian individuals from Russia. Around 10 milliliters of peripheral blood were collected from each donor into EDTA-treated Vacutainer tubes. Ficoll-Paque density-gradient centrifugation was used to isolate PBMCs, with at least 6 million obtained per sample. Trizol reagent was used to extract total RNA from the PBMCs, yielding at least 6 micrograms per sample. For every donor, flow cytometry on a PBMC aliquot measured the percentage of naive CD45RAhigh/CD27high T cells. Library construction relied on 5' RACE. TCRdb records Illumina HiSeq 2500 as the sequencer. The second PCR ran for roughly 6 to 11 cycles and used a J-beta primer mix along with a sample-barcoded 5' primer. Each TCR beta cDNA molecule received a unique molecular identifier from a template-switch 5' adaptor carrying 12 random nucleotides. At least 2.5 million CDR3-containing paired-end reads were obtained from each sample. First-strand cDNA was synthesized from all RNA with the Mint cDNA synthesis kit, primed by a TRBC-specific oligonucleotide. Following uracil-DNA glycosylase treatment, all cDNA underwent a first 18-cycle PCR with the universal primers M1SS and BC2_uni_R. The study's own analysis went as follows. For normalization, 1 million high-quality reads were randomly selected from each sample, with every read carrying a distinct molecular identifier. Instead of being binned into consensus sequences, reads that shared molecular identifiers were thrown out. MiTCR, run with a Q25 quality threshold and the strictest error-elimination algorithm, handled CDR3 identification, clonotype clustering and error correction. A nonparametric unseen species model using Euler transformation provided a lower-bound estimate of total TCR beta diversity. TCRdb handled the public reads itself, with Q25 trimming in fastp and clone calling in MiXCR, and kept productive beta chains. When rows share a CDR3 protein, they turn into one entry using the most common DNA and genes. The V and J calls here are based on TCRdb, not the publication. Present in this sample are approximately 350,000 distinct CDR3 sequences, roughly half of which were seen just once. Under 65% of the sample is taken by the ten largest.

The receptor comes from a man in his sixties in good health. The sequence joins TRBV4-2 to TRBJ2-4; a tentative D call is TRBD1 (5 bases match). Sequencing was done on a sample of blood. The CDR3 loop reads CASSQDTPGRHGAKNIQYF. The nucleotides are TGTGCCAGCAGCCAAGATACCCCAGGGCGACATGGGGCCAAAAACATTCAGTACTTC.